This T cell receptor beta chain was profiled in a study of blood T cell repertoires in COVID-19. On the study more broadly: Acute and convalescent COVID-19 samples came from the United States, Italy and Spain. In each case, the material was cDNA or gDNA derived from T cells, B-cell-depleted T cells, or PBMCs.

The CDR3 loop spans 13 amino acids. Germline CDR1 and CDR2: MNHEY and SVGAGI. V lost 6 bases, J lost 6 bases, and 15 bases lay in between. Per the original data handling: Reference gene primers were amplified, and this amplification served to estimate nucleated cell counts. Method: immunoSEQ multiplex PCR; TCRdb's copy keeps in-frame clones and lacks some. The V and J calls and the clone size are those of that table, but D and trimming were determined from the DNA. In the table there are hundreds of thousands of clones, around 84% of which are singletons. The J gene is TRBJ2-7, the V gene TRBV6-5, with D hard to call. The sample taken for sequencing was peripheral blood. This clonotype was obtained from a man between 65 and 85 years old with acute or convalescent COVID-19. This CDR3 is CASSRTGELEQYF. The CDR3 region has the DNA TGTGCCAGCAGCCGTACCGGAGAGCTCGAGCAGTACTTC.